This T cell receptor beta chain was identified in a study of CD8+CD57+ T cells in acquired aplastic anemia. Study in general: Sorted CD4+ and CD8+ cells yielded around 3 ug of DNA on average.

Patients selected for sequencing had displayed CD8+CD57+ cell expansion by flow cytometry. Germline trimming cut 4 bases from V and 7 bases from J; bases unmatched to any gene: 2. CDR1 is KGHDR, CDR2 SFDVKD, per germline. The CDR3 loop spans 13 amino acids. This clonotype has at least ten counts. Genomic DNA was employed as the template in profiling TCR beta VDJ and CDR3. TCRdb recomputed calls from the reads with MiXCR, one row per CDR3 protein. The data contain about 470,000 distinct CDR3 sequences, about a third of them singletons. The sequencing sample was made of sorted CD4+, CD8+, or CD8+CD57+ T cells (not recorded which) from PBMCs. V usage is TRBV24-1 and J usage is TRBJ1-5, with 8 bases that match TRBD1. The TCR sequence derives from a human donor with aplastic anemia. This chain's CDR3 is CATSEQGGQPQHF. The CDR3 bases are TGTGCCACCAGTGAACAGGGGGGGCAGCCCCAGCATTTT.